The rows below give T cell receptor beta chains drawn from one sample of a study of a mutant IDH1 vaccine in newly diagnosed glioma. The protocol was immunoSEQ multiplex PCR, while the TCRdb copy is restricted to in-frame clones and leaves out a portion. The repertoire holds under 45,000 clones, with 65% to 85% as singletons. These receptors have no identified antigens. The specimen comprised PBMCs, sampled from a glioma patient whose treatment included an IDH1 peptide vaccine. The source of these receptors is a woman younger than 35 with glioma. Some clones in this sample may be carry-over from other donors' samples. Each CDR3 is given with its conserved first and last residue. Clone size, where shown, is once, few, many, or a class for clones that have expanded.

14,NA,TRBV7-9,CASSLDTYTDTQYF
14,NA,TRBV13,CASRVTGLGTEAFF
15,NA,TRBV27,CASSLTSGGADTQYF
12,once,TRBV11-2,CASSLRGTEAFF
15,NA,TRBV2,CASSLQGQSYNEQFF
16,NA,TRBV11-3,CASSFGLLATNEKLFF
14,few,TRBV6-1,CASSGVIAPREAFF
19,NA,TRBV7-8,CASSLTRSSRDTSGNTIYF
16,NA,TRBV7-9,CASGRGGGRDTGELFF
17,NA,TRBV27,CASSPREATLPYNEQFF
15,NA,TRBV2,CASSERGLAGDEQYF
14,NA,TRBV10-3,CAIKAGYVTGELFF
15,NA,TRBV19,CASSMGTRGTGELFF
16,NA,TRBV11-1,CASSLVTAGPDTEAFF
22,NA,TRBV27,CASSLISLGPIAPYKRPEKLFF
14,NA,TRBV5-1,CASSLGGQGGEAFF
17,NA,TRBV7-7,CASSLASTRRVNTEAFF
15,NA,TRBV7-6,CASSARTGVAYEQYF
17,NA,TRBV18,CASSRQALNHNTGELFF
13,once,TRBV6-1,CASRGQYQETQYF
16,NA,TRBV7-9,CASSPPISGPSYEQYF
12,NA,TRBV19,CASSMGALEAFF
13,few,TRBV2,CASIQDSGDGYTF
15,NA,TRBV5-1,CASSLVGLAVYEQYF
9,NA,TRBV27,CAQGYEQYF
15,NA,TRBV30,CAWSVRGRGQETQYF
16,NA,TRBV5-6,CASRPLTSGGTAEQYF